Listed below are T cell receptor beta chains from one sample, sequenced in a study of blood T cell repertoires in COVID-19. The protocol was immunoSEQ multiplex PCR, while the TCRdb copy is restricted to in-frame clones and leaves out a portion. The sample lists about 250,000 clones, approximately 88% occurring once. The source material was peripheral blood. The source of these receptors is a woman aged 25 to 39 with COVID-19, enrolled during active disease. The CDR3 runs from the conserved cysteine through the conserved F or W. The order of the fields is V gene, D gene, clone size, J gene, CDR3 DNA, CDR3 protein. D genes are given only for firm matches. Size is stated for part of the rows, as once, few or many counts, or as a class when the clone is expanded.

V gene: TRBV5-1; D gene: NA; clone size: NA; J gene: TRBJ1-1; CDR3 DNA: TGCGCCAGCAGCTTGGGGGAGGGCGGGGGCACTGAAGCTTTCTTT; CDR3 protein: CASSLGEGGGTEAFF
V gene: TRBV19; D gene: NA; clone size: NA; J gene: TRBJ2-5; CDR3 DNA: TGTGCCAGTAGTATGAAGTACGACACCGCAATTCAAGAGACCCAGTACTTC; CDR3 protein: CASSMKYDTAIQETQYF
V gene: TRBV18; D gene: TRBD2; clone size: NA; J gene: TRBJ2-3; CDR3 DNA: TGTGCCAGCTCACCGGGCGGGAGAAGCACAGATACGCAGTATTTT; CDR3 protein: CASSPGGRSTDTQYF
V gene: TRBV27; D gene: TRBD1; clone size: NA; J gene: TRBJ2-3; CDR3 DNA: TGTGCCAGCAGTTTAAACAGGGGGGAGACGCAGTATTTT; CDR3 protein: CASSLNRGETQYF
V gene: TRBV10-3; D gene: TRBD1; clone size: NA; J gene: TRBJ2-7; CDR3 DNA: TGTGCCATCAGTGCGTCGGACAGGGGGAACTACGAGCAGTACTTC; CDR3 protein: CAISASDRGNYEQYF
V gene: TRBV7-8; D gene: TRBD1; clone size: NA; J gene: TRBJ2-1; CDR3 DNA: TGTGCCAGCCTTTTAGACAGGGTGCGCAGGTACAATGAGCAGTTCTTC; CDR3 protein: CASLLDRVRRYNEQFF
V gene: TRBV24-1; D gene: TRBD2; clone size: NA; J gene: TRBJ2-1; CDR3 DNA: TGTGCCACCAGTGAACCCAGCGGGGAAAATGAGCAGTTCTTC; CDR3 protein: CATSEPSGENEQFF
V gene: TRBV20-1; D gene: TRBD1; clone size: NA; J gene: TRBJ2-1; CDR3 DNA: TGCAGTGCTAGTCCTGACAGGGGGCTCTTAAATGAGCAGTTCTTC; CDR3 protein: CSASPDRGLLNEQFF
V gene: TRBV23-1; D gene: TRBD1; clone size: NA; J gene: TRBJ2-3; CDR3 DNA: TGCGCCAGCAGTCAATTCCGGCAGGGGGATACAGATACGCAGTATTTT; CDR3 protein: CASSQFRQGDTDTQYF
V gene: TRBV9; D gene: TRBD2; clone size: NA; J gene: TRBJ2-7; CDR3 DNA: TGTGCCAGCAGCGTAGGTAGCGGGGGGGCCTACGAGCAGTACTTC; CDR3 protein: CASSVGSGGAYEQYF
V gene: TRBV7-8; D gene: TRBD2; clone size: NA; J gene: TRBJ2-3; CDR3 DNA: TGTGCCAGCAGCCCAGCGGTGCGTAGCGGGACCACAGATACGCAGTATTTT; CDR3 protein: CASSPAVRSGTTDTQYF
V gene: TRBV5-6; D gene: NA; clone size: NA; J gene: TRBJ2-7; CDR3 DNA: TGTGCCAGCAGCTTGGGGCAGGATTCCTACGAGCAGTACTTC; CDR3 protein: CASSLGQDSYEQYF
V gene: TRBV28; D gene: TRBD1; clone size: NA; J gene: TRBJ1-5; CDR3 DNA: TGTGCCAGCAGACTGGGGACAGGAGCCCTAAATCAGCCCCAGCATTTT; CDR3 protein: CASRLGTGALNQPQHF
V gene: TRBV7-9; D gene: TRBD2; clone size: NA; J gene: TRBJ2-3; CDR3 DNA: TGTGCCAGCAGCTTCCCTAAGCGGGAGGGCACAGATACGCAGTATTTT; CDR3 protein: CASSFPKREGTDTQYF
V gene: TRBV21-1; D gene: NA; clone size: NA; J gene: TRBJ2-3; CDR3 DNA: TGTGCCAGCAGCAAGACTAGCGGGAGTGTAGATACGCAGTATTTT; CDR3 protein: CASSKTSGSVDTQYF
V gene: TRBV4-1; D gene: NA; clone size: NA; J gene: TRBJ2-2; CDR3 DNA: TGCGCCAGCAGCCTCCGGGACAGGGAGCTGTTTTTT; CDR3 protein: CASSLRDRELFF
V gene: TRBV5-8; D gene: NA; clone size: NA; J gene: TRBJ1-1; CDR3 DNA: TGTGCCAGCAGGGGGAGAACTACCCCGGGGACTGAAGCTTTCTTT; CDR3 protein: CASRGRTTPGTEAFF
V gene: TRBV4-3; D gene: NA; clone size: NA; J gene: TRBJ1-3; CDR3 DNA: TGCGCCAGCAGCCAAGACGCCGGTCCCCACCTTGGAAACACCATATATTTT; CDR3 protein: CASSQDAGPHLGNTIYF
V gene: TRBV3-1/TRBV3-2; D gene: TRBD2; clone size: NA; J gene: TRBJ2-1; CDR3 DNA: TGTGCCAGCAGTCATAGCGGGAGGGGGGGCAGCTCCTACAATGAGCAGTTCTTC; CDR3 protein: CASSHSGRGGSSYNEQFF
V gene: TRBV5-4; D gene: NA; clone size: few; J gene: TRBJ1-2; CDR3 DNA: TGTGCCAGCAGCTTGGACAGCTATGGCTACACCTTC; CDR3 protein: CASSLDSYGYTF
V gene: TRBV6-5; D gene: NA; clone size: NA; J gene: TRBJ1-6; CDR3 DNA: TGTGCCAGCAGTCCAGCGCCCCCGCGTTCACCCCTCCACTTT; CDR3 protein: CASSPAPPRSPLHF
V gene: TRBV4-1; D gene: TRBD2; clone size: NA; J gene: TRBJ2-3; CDR3 DNA: TGCGCCAGCAGCCAAGCAGGAGTCGGGGGAGGGCCCGCAGATACGCAGTATTTT; CDR3 protein: CASSQAGVGGGPADTQYF
V gene: TRBV10-3; D gene: TRBD2; clone size: NA; J gene: TRBJ2-3; CDR3 DNA: TGTGCCATCAGTGAGAAGGCGGGGGAGGCAGATACGCAGTATTTT; CDR3 protein: CAISEKAGEADTQYF
V gene: TRBV29-1; D gene: NA; clone size: NA; J gene: TRBJ1-1; CDR3 DNA: TGCAGCGTTAGGGAGATGAACACTGAAGCTTTCTTT; CDR3 protein: CSVREMNTEAFF
V gene: TRBV29-1; D gene: TRBD2; clone size: NA; J gene: TRBJ2-1; CDR3 DNA: TGCAGCGTCTTCGGGAAGGTACTAGCGAGAAGCGACCCCACCTCCTACAATGAGCAGTTCTTC; CDR3 protein: CSVFGKVLARSDPTSYNEQFF
V gene: TRBV6-2/TRBV6-3; D gene: NA; clone size: once; J gene: TRBJ1-2; CDR3 DNA: TGTGCCAGCAGTCCCGTCGGGGACTCACCCTATGGCTACACCTTC; CDR3 protein: CASSPVGDSPYGYTF
V gene: TRBV19; D gene: NA; clone size: once; J gene: TRBJ1-6; CDR3 DNA: TGTGCCTCCGCTCAACAAAACATATATAATTCACCCCTCCACTTT; CDR3 protein: CASAQQNIYNSPLHF
V gene: TRBV5-4; D gene: TRBD2; clone size: NA; J gene: TRBJ2-1; CDR3 DNA: TGTGCCAGCAGCTTACTAGCGAATGAGCAGTTCTTC; CDR3 protein: CASSLLANEQFF
V gene: TRBV4-3; D gene: TRBD2; clone size: NA; J gene: TRBJ2-2; CDR3 DNA: TGCGCCAGCAGCCCGGGGACTAGCGGGGGGGCCTGGGAGCTGTTTTTT; CDR3 protein: CASSPGTSGGAWELFF
V gene: TRBV6-2/TRBV6-3; D gene: NA; clone size: NA; J gene: TRBJ2-5; CDR3 DNA: TGTGCCAGCAGCCGCGTTCAGGGTGGACAAGAGACCCAGTACTTC; CDR3 protein: CASSRVQGGQETQYF
V gene: TRBV6-5; D gene: NA; clone size: NA; J gene: TRBJ1-1; CDR3 DNA: TGTGCCAGCAGAGTCGGGATAGGGATGGAAACTGAAGCTTTCTTT; CDR3 protein: CASRVGIGMETEAFF
V gene: TRBV4-3; D gene: NA; clone size: NA; J gene: TRBJ2-1; CDR3 DNA: TGCGCCAGCAGCCAAGATTTTAGGAGCTCCTACAATGAGCAGTTCTTC; CDR3 protein: CASSQDFRSSYNEQFF
V gene: TRBV11-2; D gene: NA; clone size: NA; J gene: TRBJ1-6; CDR3 DNA: TGTGCCAGCAGCTTAGAGGGGGGAGGGGCAGGGGATGGGATTCGATCACCCCTCCACTTT; CDR3 protein: CASSLEGGGAGDGIRSPLHF
V gene: TRBV7-2; D gene: TRBD1; clone size: NA; J gene: TRBJ2-3; CDR3 DNA: TGTGCCAGCAGCTTAGTGACAGGGATAGATACGCAGTATTTT; CDR3 protein: CASSLVTGIDTQYF
V gene: TRBV7-2; D gene: TRBD2; clone size: NA; J gene: TRBJ2-1; CDR3 DNA: TGTGCCAGCAGCTTTGCTAGCGGGGTCTTAAATGAGCAGTTCTTC; CDR3 protein: CASSFASGVLNEQFF
V gene: TRBV28; D gene: TRBD1; clone size: NA; J gene: TRBJ2-1; CDR3 DNA: TGTGCCAGCAGTCTGACAGGGGGCAGTGAGCAGTTCTTC; CDR3 protein: CASSLTGGSEQFF
V gene: TRBV6-5; D gene: NA; clone size: NA; J gene: TRBJ2-3; CDR3 DNA: TGTGCCAGCTCCAGGGAACACCTCGATACGCAGTATTTT; CDR3 protein: CASSREHLDTQYF
V gene: TRBV2; D gene: TRBD1; clone size: NA; J gene: TRBJ1-2; CDR3 DNA: TGTGCCAGCAGTCCACAGGGGGACTATGGCTACACCTTC; CDR3 protein: CASSPQGDYGYTF
V gene: TRBV19; D gene: TRBD1; clone size: NA; J gene: TRBJ1-1; CDR3 DNA: TGTGCCAGTAGTACACCAGGGGGTCCCCGTAGGACTGAAGCTTTCTTT; CDR3 protein: CASSTPGGPRRTEAFF
V gene: TRBV7-2; D gene: NA; clone size: NA; J gene: TRBJ2-5; CDR3 DNA: TGTGCCAGCAGCCTGCATGCAGGCAAGATACAAGAGACCCAGTACTTC; CDR3 protein: CASSLHAGKIQETQYF
V gene: TRBV5-8; D gene: NA; clone size: NA; J gene: TRBJ2-7; CDR3 DNA: TGTGCCAGCAGCTTGGAAGCGGTCCGCGACGAGCAGTACTTC; CDR3 protein: CASSLEAVRDEQYF
V gene: TRBV5-4; D gene: TRBD1; clone size: NA; J gene: TRBJ2-1; CDR3 DNA: TGTGCCACCCAGCCCGGGACAGGGAACGATGAGCAGTTCTTC; CDR3 protein: CATQPGTGNDEQFF
V gene: TRBV5-4; D gene: NA; clone size: NA; J gene: TRBJ1-2; CDR3 DNA: TGTGCCAGCAGCTTGGATCCAGTGCATGGAGCTGGCTACACCTTC; CDR3 protein: CASSLDPVHGAGYTF
V gene: TRBV4-1; D gene: TRBD1; clone size: many; J gene: TRBJ2-2; CDR3 DNA: TGCGCCAGCAGCCAAGATGGGACAGGGGGCACCACCGGGGAGCTGTTTTTT; CDR3 protein: CASSQDGTGGTTGELFF
V gene: TRBV5-1; D gene: TRBD2; clone size: NA; J gene: TRBJ2-3; CDR3 DNA: TGCGCCAGCAGCCGAGGACTAGCGGGAGGGCCCATTGGTAATACGCAGTATTTT; CDR3 protein: CASSRGLAGGPIGNTQYF
V gene: TRBV9; D gene: TRBD1; clone size: NA; J gene: TRBJ2-7; CDR3 DNA: TGTGCCAGCAGCGGCTCTACCCCCGGGACAGGGATGTACTTC; CDR3 protein: CASSGSTPGTGMYF
V gene: TRBV24-1; D gene: TRBD1; clone size: NA; J gene: TRBJ2-3; CDR3 DNA: TGTGCCACCAGTGATAGGGACAGTGGCACAGATACGCAGTATTTT; CDR3 protein: CATSDRDSGTDTQYF
V gene: TRBV2; D gene: TRBD1; clone size: NA; J gene: TRBJ2-7; CDR3 DNA: TGTGCCAGCAGACCCCGGGACAGGGTAGCTTACGAGCAGTACTTC; CDR3 protein: CASRPRDRVAYEQYF
V gene: TRBV5-1; D gene: TRBD2; clone size: NA; J gene: TRBJ2-1; CDR3 DNA: TGCGCCAGCAGCTTGTGGGGGACCGGGACTACAACTAAGAGCTCCTACAATGAGCAGTTCTTC; CDR3 protein: CASSLWGTGTTTKSSYNEQFF
V gene: TRBV7-8; D gene: TRBD1; clone size: NA; J gene: TRBJ2-2; CDR3 DNA: TGTGCCAGCAGCTTAGAACGGACAGGGGTCCTGGGGAACACCGGGGAGCTGTTTTTT; CDR3 protein: CASSLERTGVLGNTGELFF
V gene: TRBV28; D gene: NA; clone size: NA; J gene: TRBJ1-6; CDR3 DNA: TGTGCCAGCAGTCCCGGGCGGGGATTAGCACCCCTCCACTTT; CDR3 protein: CASSPGRGLAPLHF
V gene: TRBV3-1/TRBV3-2; D gene: TRBD1; clone size: NA; J gene: TRBJ1-2; CDR3 DNA: TGTGCCAGCAGCCAACGACAGGGGGCGGGTGGCTACACCTTC; CDR3 protein: CASSQRQGAGGYTF
V gene: TRBV12-5; D gene: TRBD1; clone size: NA; J gene: TRBJ1-1; CDR3 DNA: TGTGCTAGTGGTCCGGGACAGGGACTGAACACTGAAGCTTTCTTT; CDR3 protein: CASGPGQGLNTEAFF
V gene: TRBV13; D gene: TRBD2; clone size: NA; J gene: TRBJ2-2; CDR3 DNA: TGTGCCAGCAGCGCTAGCGGGGTCGTTCCTACCACCGGGGAGCTGTTTTTT; CDR3 protein: CASSASGVVPTTGELFF
V gene: TRBV5-1; D gene: TRBD2; clone size: NA; J gene: TRBJ2-1; CDR3 DNA: TGCGCCAGCAGCTGGGCACTAGCGGGGTCGGGGGCCTACAATGAGCAGTTCTTC; CDR3 protein: CASSWALAGSGAYNEQFF